This T cell receptor beta chain was captured by sequencing in a study of graft-versus-host responses after intestinal transplantation. Study-level background: Each transplant was multivisceral, liver-intestinal, or isolated intestinal. Following induction with anti-thymocyte globulin, all recipients were given tacrolimus and steroids for two to three years. Regarding the study as a whole: The highest levels of circulating GvH clones went along with early declines in HvG clones after transplant. GvH clones were identified in recipient marrow, with some first appearing in ileum or blood.

Germline assignment: CDR1 MNHNY and CDR2 SVGAGI (reference sequence). V gave up 0 bases and J gave up 2 bases; unmatched junction bases: 3. CDR3 length equals 16 residues. Measured with immunoSEQ multiplex PCR; TCRdb has only the in-frame clones, and not every one. Of under 95,000 clones detected, about 87% appear once; the ten largest clones hold approximately 0.3%. Concerning this clone itself: Antigen unknown.

The sample was unstimulated CD4+ T cells sorted from spleen or lymph node cells, taken before transplant. The origin of this receptor is a human donor who was the organ donor for an intestinal transplant. The rearrangement joins TRBV6-6 to TRBJ2-3; TRBD2 matches 9 bases. Here the CDR3 reads CASSYSQRGATDTQYF. The DNA of the CDR3 is TGTGCCAGCAGTTACTCGCAGCGGGGGGCCACAGATACGCAGTATTTT.